This TCR beta chain was identified in a study of T cells in localized non-small cell lung cancer. Study results and caveats: The study detected a median approximately 55 of the top 100 tumor clones in adjacent lung. Higher blood T cell density tracked longer overall survival. Only one tumor region was sequenced, so heterogeneity remains possible. T cell clonality was highest in uninvolved adjacent lung, above tumor.

This clone was observed a handful of times. The antigen is undetermined. The CDR3 loop spans 15 amino acids. Germline CDR1 is KGHSH and CDR2 is LQKENI. J lost 3 bases, V lost 5 bases, and 8 bases had no gene match. Using immunoSEQ multiplex PCR, the repertoire was profiled, and TCRdb retains in-frame clones only, with some absent. The table shows 86,000 or so clones, with about 83% occurring only once. The J gene is TRBJ1-2, the V gene TRBV18; the match to TRBD1 covers 8 bases. This material consisted of peripheral blood, taken before any cancer treatment. This TCR was recovered from a man aged 40-75 years with stage I lung adenocarcinoma. CDR3 nucleotide sequence: TGTGCCAGCTCAGCGGGACAGGCCCTAGACTATGGCTACACCTTC. Translated, it gives CASSAGQALDYGYTF.